Listed below are T cell receptor beta chains from one sample, sequenced in a study of blood T cell repertoires in COVID-19. Clones were read by immunoSEQ multiplex PCR, and TCRdb kept only the in-frame ones, dropping some. The data hold some 490,000 clones, with roughly nine tenths observed a single time. The sample consisted of PBMCs or T cells enriched from blood (not recorded which). The receptors were gathered from a woman in her sixties who had recovered from COVID-19. The CDR3 runs from the conserved cysteine through the conserved F or W. A D gene is named only where the DNA matches it firmly. Size tells how often a clone was seen (once, few, many) or the class of an expanded clone, and some rows leave it out.

clone_size | j_call | v_call | d_call | cdr3_aa | cdr3_nt
- | TRBJ1-2 | TRBV28 | TRBD1 | CASSVAPGQGIYGYTF | TGTGCCAGCAGTGTGGCCCCGGGACAGGGTATCTATGGCTACACCTTC
- | TRBJ1-6 | TRBV4-1 | - | CASSRDSSSYNSPLHF | TGCGCCAGCAGCCGCGACAGTAGCTCCTATAATTCACCCCTCCACTTT
once | TRBJ1-1 | TRBV19 | - | CASSLTGLLNTEAFF | TGTGCCAGTAGTCTCACAGGCCTTCTTAACACTGAAGCTTTCTTT
once | TRBJ1-2 | TRBV24-1 | - | CATSDFGSGGDYGYTF | TGTGCCACCAGTGATTTTGGATCGGGGGGTGACTATGGCTACACCTTC
- | TRBJ2-1 | TRBV9 | - | CASSVRGGAYNEQFF | TGTGCCAGCAGCGTACGCGGGGGCGCCTACAATGAGCAGTTCTTC
- | TRBJ1-6 | TRBV5-1 | TRBD1 | CASSRTGDNSPLHF | TGCGCCAGCAGCCGGACAGGGGATAATTCACCCCTCCACTTT
- | TRBJ1-5 | TRBV27 | - | CASSLYSGGGSNQPQHF | TGTGCCAGCAGTTTATATTCCGGGGGGGGGAGCAATCAGCCCCAGCATTTT
- | TRBJ1-2 | TRBV6-1 | - | CASSAGGGRSNYGYTF | TGTGCCAGCAGTGCGGGAGGAGGTAGGTCGAACTATGGCTACACCTTC
- | TRBJ2-7 | TRBV5-1 | - | CASSRGLIRWEQYF | TGCGCCAGCAGCAGGGGCCTTATCAGGTGGGAGCAGTACTTC
- | TRBJ1-2 | TRBV25-1 | - | CASSELPRVGGYTF | TGTGCCAGCAGTGAACTCCCCAGGGTTGGTGGCTACACCTTC
- | TRBJ1-1 | TRBV5-6 | - | CASSLKIVRGTEAFF | TGTGCCAGCAGCTTAAAGATAGTCCGTGGCACTGAAGCTTTCTTT
- | TRBJ2-6 | TRBV18 | - | CASSPAGSGANVLTF | TGTGCCAGCTCACCGGCGGGCTCTGGGGCCAACGTCCTGACTTTC
- | TRBJ2-1 | TRBV28 | - | CASSFSARREQFF | TGTGCCAGCAGTTTTAGCGCTCGGCGGGAGCAGTTCTTC
- | TRBJ1-5 | TRBV5-1 | TRBD1 | CASSLAKDPGTGFIRRTQHF | TGCGCCAGCAGCTTGGCCAAGGACCCCGGGACAGGGTTTATCAGGCGGACCCAGCATTTT
- | TRBJ2-7 | TRBV14 | TRBD1 | CASRRQGAGNEQYF | TGTGCCAGCAGACGACAGGGGGCGGGGAACGAGCAGTACTTC
- | TRBJ2-3 | TRBV5-1 | - | CASSHETSSSTDTQYF | TGCGCCAGCAGCCACGAAACTAGCTCTAGCACAGATACGCAGTATTTT
- | TRBJ1-3 | TRBV28 | - | CASSFSGSGNTIYF | TGTGCCAGCAGTTTCTCTGGCTCCGGAAACACCATATATTTT
- | TRBJ1-1 | TRBV3-1/TRBV3-2 | TRBD1 | CASTRQGLNTEAFF | TGTGCCAGCACCCGACAGGGATTGAACACTGAAGCTTTCTTT
- | TRBJ1-3 | TRBV9 | - | CASSAPRDTIYF | TGTGCCAGCAGCGCCCCGCGAGACACCATATATTTT
once | TRBJ2-7 | TRBV19 | - | CASSKRGTYEQYF | TGTGCCAGTAGTAAACGGGGGACCTACGAGCAGTACTTC
- | TRBJ1-5 | TRBV5-5 | - | CASSFPGDSNQPQHF | TGTGCCAGCAGCTTTCCGGGAGATAGCAATCAGCCCCAGCATTTT
- | TRBJ2-7 | TRBV7-9 | TRBD1 | CASSLGQGISYEQYF | TGTGCCAGCAGCTTGGGACAGGGGATCTCCTACGAGCAGTACTTC
once | TRBJ1-1 | TRBV2 | - | CASLVGRGEAFF | TGTGCCAGCTTAGTGGGGAGAGGTGAAGCTTTCTTT
- | TRBJ2-2 | TRBV6-6 | TRBD1 | CASSTGTVLSGELFF | TGTGCCAGCAGCACCGGGACAGTCTTATCCGGGGAGCTGTTTTTT
- | TRBJ2-4 | TRBV2 | - | CASNLSGAKNIQYF | TGTGCCAGCAATCTATCCGGGGCCAAAAACATTCAGTACTTC
once | TRBJ2-7 | TRBV25-1 | - | CASSEYRSSYEQYF | TGTGCCAGCAGTGAATACAGGTCCTCCTACGAGCAGTACTTC
- | TRBJ1-6 | TRBV2 | TRBD1 | CASSVSDRDNSPLHF | TGTGCCAGCAGTGTATCCGACAGGGATAATTCACCCCTCCACTTT
once | TRBJ1-2 | TRBV6-6 | TRBD1 | CASSKNRGSSYGYTF | TGTGCCAGCAGTAAGAACAGGGGGTCTAGCTATGGCTACACCTTC
- | TRBJ1-3 | TRBV5-5 | TRBD1 | CASSFSDRATGNTIYF | TGTGCCAGCAGCTTCTCGGACAGGGCGACTGGAAACACCATATATTTT